The sequence of this T cell receptor (beta chain) was determined in a study of blood T cells in healthy people across ages. Notes on the study in general: More naive CD4+ cells and higher diversity marked long-lived donors relative to aged donors.

The CDR3 totals 15 residues. V was shortened by 2 bases and J by 3 bases, with 14 bases between the two germline ends. From germline, CDR1 is DFQATT and CDR2 SNEGSKA (reference sequence). Each individual donor underwent a draw of ten milliliters of peripheral blood. A second PCR of 7 to 11 cycles used a sample-barcoded 5' primer and a J-beta primer mix. TCRdb reprocessed the 5' RACE reads with MiXCR, giving one entry per CDR3 protein. The sample shows 850,000 to 950,000 distinct CDR3 sequences, about 28% of them seen only once. This clonotype was recorded many times. The antigen remains unidentified. The gene calls are TRBV20-1 and TRBJ2-1; D might be TRBD1 or TRBD2, each matching 5 bases. Sequencing was carried out using blood. The receptor comes from a woman at least 80 years old in good health. The chain's CDR3 is CSARPFGGVYNEQFF. In DNA, the CDR3 is TGCAGTGCTAGACCCTTTGGGGGAGTCTACAATGAGCAGTTCTTC.